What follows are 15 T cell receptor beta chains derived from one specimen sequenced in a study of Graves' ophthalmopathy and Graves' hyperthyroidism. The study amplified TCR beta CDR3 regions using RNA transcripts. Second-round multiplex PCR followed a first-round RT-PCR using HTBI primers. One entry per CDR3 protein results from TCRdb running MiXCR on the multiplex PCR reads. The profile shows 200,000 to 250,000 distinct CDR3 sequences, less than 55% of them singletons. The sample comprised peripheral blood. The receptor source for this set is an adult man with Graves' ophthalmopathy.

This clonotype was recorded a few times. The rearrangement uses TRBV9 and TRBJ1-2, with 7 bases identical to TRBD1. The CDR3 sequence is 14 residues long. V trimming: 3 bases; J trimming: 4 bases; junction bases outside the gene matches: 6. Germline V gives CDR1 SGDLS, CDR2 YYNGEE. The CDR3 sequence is CASSGVGTAYGYTF. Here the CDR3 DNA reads TGTGCCAGCAGCGGCGTCGGGACAGCCTATGGCTACACCTTC.

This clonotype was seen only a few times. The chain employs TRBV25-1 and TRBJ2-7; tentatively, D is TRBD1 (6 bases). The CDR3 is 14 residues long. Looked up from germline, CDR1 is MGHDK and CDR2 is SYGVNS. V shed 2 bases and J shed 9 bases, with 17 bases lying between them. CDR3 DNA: TGTGCCAGCAGTGAAAAAGGGGTAGGCAGGGGGCAGTACTTC. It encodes CASSEKGVGRGQYF.

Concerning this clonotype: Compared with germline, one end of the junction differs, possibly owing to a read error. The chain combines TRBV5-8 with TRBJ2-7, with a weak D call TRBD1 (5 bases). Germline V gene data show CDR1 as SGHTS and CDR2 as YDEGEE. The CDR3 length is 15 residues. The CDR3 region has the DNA TGCGCCAGCAGCCCTCCCCGCTCAGGGTTACACGAGCAGTACTTC. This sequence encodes CASSPPRSGLHEQYF.

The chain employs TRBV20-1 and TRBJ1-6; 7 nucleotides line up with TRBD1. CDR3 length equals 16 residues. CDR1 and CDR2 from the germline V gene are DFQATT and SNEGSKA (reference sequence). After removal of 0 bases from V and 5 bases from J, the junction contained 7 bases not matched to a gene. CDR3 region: CSARETGRVDNSPLHF. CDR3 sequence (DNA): TGCAGTGCTAGAGAGACAGGGAGGGTCGATAATTCACCCCTCCACTTT.

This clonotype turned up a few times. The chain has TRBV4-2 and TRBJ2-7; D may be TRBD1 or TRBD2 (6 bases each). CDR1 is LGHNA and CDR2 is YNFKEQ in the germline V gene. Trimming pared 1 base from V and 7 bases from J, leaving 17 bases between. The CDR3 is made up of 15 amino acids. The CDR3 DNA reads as TGTGCCAGCAGCCAAGGTTCCCCGGGGGCGCAAGAGCAGTACTTC. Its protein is CASSQGSPGAQEQYF.

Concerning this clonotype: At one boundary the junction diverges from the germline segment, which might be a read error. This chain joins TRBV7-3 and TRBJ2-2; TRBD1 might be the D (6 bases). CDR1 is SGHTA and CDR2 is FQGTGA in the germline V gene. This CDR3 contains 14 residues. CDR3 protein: CASSLQGNTGELVF. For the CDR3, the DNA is TGTGCCAGCAGCCTACAGGGAAACACCGGGGAGCTGGTTTTT.

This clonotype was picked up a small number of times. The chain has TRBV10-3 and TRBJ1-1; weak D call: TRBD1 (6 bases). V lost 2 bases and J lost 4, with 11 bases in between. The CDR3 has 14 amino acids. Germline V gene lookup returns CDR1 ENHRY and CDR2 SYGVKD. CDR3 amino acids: CAISETGTGTEAFF. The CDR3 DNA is TGTGCCATCAGTGAGACAGGGACGGGCACTGAAGCTTTCTTT.

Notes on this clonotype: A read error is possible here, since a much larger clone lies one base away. The CDR3 DNA is TGTGCCAGCAGCGCAGCAGGAGTCAATTCACCCCTCCACTTT. It encodes CASSAAGVNSPLHF. This sequence joins TRBV9 and TRBJ1-6; D unclear. The V gene lost 3 bases and the J gene lost 7 bases, with 11 bases spanning the gap. CDR3 size: 14 residues. Germline V lookup: CDR1 SGDLS, CDR2 YYNGEE.

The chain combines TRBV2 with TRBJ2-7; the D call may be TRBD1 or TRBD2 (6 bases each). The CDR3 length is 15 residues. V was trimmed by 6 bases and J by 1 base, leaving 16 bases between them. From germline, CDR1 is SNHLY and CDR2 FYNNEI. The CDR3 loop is CASRIGGDRSYEQYF. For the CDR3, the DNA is TGTGCCAGCAGGATCGGGGGCGACCGGTCCTACGAGCAGTACTTC.

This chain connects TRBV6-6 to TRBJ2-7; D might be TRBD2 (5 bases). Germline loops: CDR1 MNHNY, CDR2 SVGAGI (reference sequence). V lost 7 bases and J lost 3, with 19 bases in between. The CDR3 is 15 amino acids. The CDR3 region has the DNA TGTGCCAGCACCTCCCCATCCGCCGCGGGCTACGAGCAGTACTTC. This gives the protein CASTSPSAAGYEQYF.

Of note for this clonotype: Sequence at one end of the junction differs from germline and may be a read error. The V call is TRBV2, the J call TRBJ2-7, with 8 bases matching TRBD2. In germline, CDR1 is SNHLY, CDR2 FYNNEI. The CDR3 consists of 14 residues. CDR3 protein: CASSQDGRAYEQYF. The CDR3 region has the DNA TGCGCCAGCAGCCAAGACGGGAGGGCCTACGAGCAGTACTTC.

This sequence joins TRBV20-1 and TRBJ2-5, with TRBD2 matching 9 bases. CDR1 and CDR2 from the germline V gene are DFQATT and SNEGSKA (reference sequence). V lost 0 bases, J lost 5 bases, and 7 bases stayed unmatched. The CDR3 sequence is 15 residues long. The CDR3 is CSARDTREGGETQYF. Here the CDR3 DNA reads TGCAGTGCTAGAGATACGCGGGAGGGGGGGGAGACCCAGTACTTC.

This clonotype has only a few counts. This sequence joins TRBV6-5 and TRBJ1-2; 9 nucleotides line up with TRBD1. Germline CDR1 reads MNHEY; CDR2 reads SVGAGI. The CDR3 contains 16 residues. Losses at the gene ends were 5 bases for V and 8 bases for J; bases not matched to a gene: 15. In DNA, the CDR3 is TGTGCCAGCAGTAAAACAGGGGGCCTTCTATTGGGCGGCTACACCTTC. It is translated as CASSKTGGLLLGGYTF.

The CDR3 region has the DNA TGTGCCAGCAGTGAGTGGACAGGCTGGAATGAGCAGTTCTTC. It translates to CASSEWTGWNEQFF. The V call is TRBV25-1, the J call TRBJ2-1, with 7 bases identical to TRBD1. Per the germline V gene, CDR1 is MGHDK and CDR2 is SYGVNS. With 3 bases clipped from V and 7 bases from J, the junction kept 6 bases outside the gene matches. This CDR3 has 14 amino acids.

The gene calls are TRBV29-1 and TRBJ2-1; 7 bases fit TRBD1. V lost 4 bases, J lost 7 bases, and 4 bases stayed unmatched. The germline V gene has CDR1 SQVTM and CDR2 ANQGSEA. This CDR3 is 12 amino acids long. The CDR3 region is CSVVTQGNEQFF. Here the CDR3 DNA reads TGCAGCGTTGTAACACAGGGGAATGAGCAGTTCTTC.